This record concerns one T cell receptor beta chain sequence. Its antigen has not been determined. Nothing much larger sits one base from this clone, and base qualities are not available. Genomic DNA was used as template for profiling of TCR beta VDJ combinations and CDR3 sequences. An Illumina HiSeq 2000 was used for TCR repertoire sequencing. For the original study's pipeline: TRBV/TRBJ rearrangement plots, CDR3 size and DJ length profiles, and Simpson's diversity index were used to assess repertoires. Whichever DNA sequence was most abundant in the deep sequencing data was defined as the immunodominant clone. CDR3 amino acid sequences were screened for sharing across subjects and compared with published repertoires and the VDJdb database. The public sequencing data were trimmed at Q25 with fastp and processed into clonotypes with MiXCR by TCRdb, which kept only in-frame beta chains. When rows share a CDR3 protein, they turn into one entry using the most common DNA and genes. Here the V and J calls rest on TCRdb's processing, not on the authors' analysis. This sample lists 150,000 to 200,000 distinct CDR3 sequences; 70% to 80% were detected once. Together, the top ten hold approximately 50% of the sample.

The CDR3 has 15 amino acids, counting the end cysteine and phenylalanine. Only the CDR3 region is kept as DNA, spanning 45 bases read in frame from base 1. Reading the germline V gene gives CDR1 SNHLY and CDR2 FYNNEI. The junction shows trimming of 0 bases on V and 4 bases on J, plus 12 bases between the germline ends. Patients chosen for sequencing had shown expansion of CD8+CD57+ cells by flow cytometry. Every patient had a diagnosis of severe acquired aplastic anemia based on International Study of Aplastic Anemia and Agranulocytosis and Camitta criteria. At the time blood was sampled, none of the patients had received any therapy. TCR repertoires of sorted CD4+ and CD8+ blood T cells from severe aplastic anemia patients and healthy subjects were deep-sequenced in the study. In the USA, patient enrollment took place under clinicaltrials.gov protocols 00001620, 01623167, 00001397, 00071045, 00081523 and 00961064. Ficoll-Paque density gradient centrifugation was used to isolate peripheral blood mononuclear cells. Before DNA extraction, CD4+ and CD8+ T cells were sorted by FACS or by magnetic beads.

This sample was taken from a study of CD8+CD57+ T cells in acquired aplastic anemia (dated by TCRdb to 2017 to 2018). Regarding the research as a whole: On average, sorted CD4+ and CD8+ cells yielded approximately 3 ug of extracted DNA, with a range of about 0.19 to 30 ug. CD8+CD57+ expansion was defined as frequency above the mean frequency observed in healthy subjects.

The paper's findings and limits, for the study overall: CD8+ Simpson's diversity did not differ significantly between patients and healthy controls (P=0.060). Although 25 to 30 CD8+ CDR3 sequences were shared by patients and controls, these sequences appeared highly expressed in patients and within the immunodominant clones of patients.

The clonotype originates from a human donor with aplastic anemia. Sequenced material: sorted CD4+, CD8+, or CD8+CD57+ T cells (not recorded which) from PBMCs. The rearrangement combines TRBV2 with TRBJ1-1; TRBD1 might be the D gene, on 5 matching bases. Read as DNA, the sequence is TGTGCCAGCAGTGAAGCCGGGAGGGGCAGCACTGAAGCTTTCTTT. This sequence encodes CASSEAGRGSTEAFF.